The present TCR beta chain was sequenced within a study of Ad26.COV2.S vaccination and SARS-CoV-2 variants. Study details: By the intramuscular route, Ad26.COV2.S was given once, or twice 56 days apart.

The treatment: over 15 received Ad26.COV2.S at low or high dose, single or two shots; a few received placebo; per-sample allocation not given. Specimen acquisition occurred on day 63 following the initial vaccine or placebo injection. The donor's status was that of an adult aged 18-55 years in Boston. Notes on the study in general: Among vaccine recipients, spike-specific TCR breadth exceeded that of placebo recipients. Possible underestimation of total T cell responses by the TCR breadth and depth analyses was noted.

Germline V gives CDR1 MDHEN, CDR2 SYDVKM. The CDR3 spans 12 residues. The V gene lost 7 bases and the J gene lost 1 base, with 7 bases spanning the gap. This clone was observed a single time. Its antigen is as yet unknown. Some clones are missing from TCRdb's copy, which holds only in-frame ones; the method was immunoSEQ multiplex PCR. The data contain 350,000 to 550,000 clones, 89% of them singletons. The rearrangement uses TRBV28 and TRBJ1-1, with D possibly being TRBD1 (5 bases). The TCR comes from a person between 18 and 65 years old who received the Ad26.COV2.S COVID-19 vaccine or a placebo. Sequencing was performed on peripheral blood, taken in a trial of Ad26.COV2.S vaccine versus placebo. The CDR3 spells CASTTANTEAFF. CDR3 nucleotide sequence: TGTGCCAGCACGACAGCGAACACTGAAGCTTTCTTT.